The 21 T cell receptor beta chains below all came from one sample that was sequenced in a study of response to subunit inactivated influenza vaccine (dated by TCRdb to the late 2010s). Preparation of the library involved RT-PCR. Sequencing relied on an Illumina HiSeq 2500. The public reads were quality trimmed at Q25 with fastp and then assembled into clones with MiXCR by TCRdb, keeping productive beta chains. Rows with one shared CDR3 protein collapse into an entry with the most common genes and DNA. Recorded for this sample are approximately 310,000 distinct CDR3 sequences; 21% of them occurred a single time. Roughly a tenth of the sample comes from the top ten. The input for sequencing was PBMCs from blood, taken 21 months after vaccination. The receptors stem from a man aged 45 to 75 who received an inactivated influenza vaccine. Donor details come from another sample of the same person, matched by shared clones.

This clonotype occurred many times. The chain uses TRBV2 and TRBJ2-3, with D possibly matching TRBD2 (5 bases). CDR1 is SNHLY and CDR2 is FYNNEI in the germline V gene. Deletions cut 4 bases from V and 2 bases from J, with 13 bases between. The CDR3 runs 15 residues. In DNA, the CDR3 is TGTGCCAGCAGTGGGGCAATGGGAGTCACAGATACGCAGTATTTT. Translated, it gives CASSGAMGVTDTQYF.

The gene calls are TRBV5-6 and TRBJ1-2, with D maybe TRBD1 (5 bases). Trimming took 4 bases from V and 7 from J, leaving 29 bases between them. Germline loops: CDR1 SGHDT, CDR2 YYEEEE. The CDR3 sequence is 18 residues long. This chain's CDR3 is CASSNFFRDSNPPGGYTF. In DNA form, the CDR3 reads TGTGCCAGCAGCAACTTTTTCCGCGACAGCAATCCTCCGGGTGGCTACACCTTC.

This clonotype showed up just a few times. This rearrangement joins TRBV7-9 to TRBJ2-3; a weak D match, TRBD2 (6 bases). Germline assignment: CDR1 SEHNR and CDR2 FQNEAQ (reference sequence). Trimming shortened V by 5 bases and J by 4 bases, and 16 bases separated the two germline ends. The CDR3 extends over 15 amino acids. The CDR3 DNA is TGTGCCAGCAGCCCAGTTGGGACTTCGCCAGATACGCAGTATTTT. Translated, it gives CASSPVGTSPDTQYF.

This clonotype was detected many times. V is TRBV5-5 and J is TRBJ1-4; D call uncertain. Germline V gene lookup returns CDR1 SGHKS and CDR2 YYEKEE (reference sequence). V shed 4 bases and J shed 0 bases, with 10 bases lying between them. The CDR3 sequence is 15 residues long. This CDR3 is CASSPKYATNEKLFF. DNA of the CDR3: TGTGCCAGCAGCCCCAAATATGCAACTAATGAAAAACTGTTTTTT.

Many counts were recorded for this clonotype. The rearrangement uses TRBV20-1 and TRBJ1-2; no clear D gene. Germline lookup yields CDR1 DFQATT and CDR2 SNEGSKA (reference sequence). V lost 1 base and J 2 bases, leaving 8 bases between the germline ends. The CDR3 is 13 amino acids. The CDR3, as DNA: TGCAGTGCTAGAGTTGCCGAGAACTATGGCTACACCTTC. It translates to CSARVAENYGYTF.

This clonotype was seen only once. The chain is built from TRBV7-9 and TRBJ2-1; tentative D call: TRBD1 (6 bases). The CDR3 is made up of 12 amino acids. V was cut by 7 bases and J by 7 bases, with 11 bases left in between. Germline CDR1 SEHNR, CDR2 FQNEAQ (reference sequence). For the CDR3, the DNA is TGTGCCAGCACCCAACAGGGAAATGAGCAGTTCTTC. It yields the protein CASTQQGNEQFF. The whole variable domain, remainder taken from reference TRBV7-9 and TRBJ2-1, is DTGVSQNPRHKITKRGQNVTFRCDPISEHNRLYWYRQTLGQGPEFLTYFQNEAQLEKSRLLSDRFSAERPKGSFSTLEIQRTEQGDSAMYLCASTQQGNEQFFGPGTRLTVL.

This clonotype was found a few times. V and J are TRBV20-1 and TRBJ1-1; 8 bases match TRBD1. This CDR3 is 12 amino acids long. CDR1 DFQATT and CDR2 SNEGSKA come from the germline V gene (reference sequence). V was pared by 4 bases and J by 8 bases, with 6 bases of the junction left unmatched. CDR3 sequence reads: CSATSDRGEAFF. CDR3 DNA sequence: TGCAGTGCTACATCCGACAGGGGCGAAGCTTTCTTT.

In its sample, this clonotype was seen a few times. This chain uses TRBV6-2 or TRBV6-3 with TRBJ1-1; TRBD1 agrees at 7 bases. With V trimmed by 6 bases and J by 10 bases, 5 bases remained unmatched. The CDR3 is 11 residues long. The germline V gene encodes CDR1 MNHEY and CDR2 SVGEGT. CDR3 DNA: TGTGCCAGCAGGCGAACAGGGGCAGCTTTCTTT. Protein: CASRRTGAAFF.

This clonotype was observed a few times. The V call is TRBV5-1, the J call TRBJ2-7; D is uncertain. Trimming removed 1 base from V and 2 bases from J, with 7 bases in between. Germline V lookup: CDR1 SGHRS, CDR2 YFSETQ. CDR3 length: 13 residues. The CDR3 loop reads CASSLISTYEQYF. Written as DNA, the CDR3 is TGCGCCAGCAGCTTGATTAGCACCTACGAGCAGTACTTC. Full variable domain (rest looked up from reference TRBV5-1 and TRBJ2-7): KAGVTQTPRYLIKTRGQQVTLSCSPISGHRSVSWYQQTPGQGLQFLFEYFSETQRNKGNFPGRFSGRQFSNSRSEMNVSTLELGDSALYLCASSLISTYEQYFGPGTRLTVT.

This clonotype was observed many times. The chain joins TRBV6-5 to TRBJ2-7, with TRBD1 matching over 9 bases. V shed 6 bases, J shed 5 bases, and the junction held 8 bases outside the gene matches. In germline, CDR1 is MNHEY, CDR2 SVGAGI. The CDR3 is made up of 14 amino acids. CDR3 DNA sequence: TGTGCCAGCAGCTCCGGCCGGACAGGGGACGAGCAGTACTTC. This sequence encodes CASSSGRTGDEQYF.

This clonotype was recorded a few times. V and J are TRBV14 and TRBJ1-5; D perhaps matches TRBD1 (6 bases). V gave up 3 bases and J gave up 7 bases, with 10 bases separating them. CDR1 and CDR2 (germline): SGHDN, FVKESK. The CDR3 is made up of 13 amino acids. The CDR3 bases are TGTGCCAGCAGCCAGGGGGCCAGGCAGCCCCAGCATTTT. Its protein is CASSQGARQPQHF. Filled out from reference TRBV14 and TRBJ1-5, the complete variable domain reads EAGVTQFPSHSVIEKGQTVTLRCDPISGHDNLYWYRRVMGKEIKFLLHFVKESKQDESGMPNNRFLAERTGGTYSTLKVQPAELEDSGVYFCASSQGARQPQHFGDGTRLSIL.

The V gene is TRBV5-1, the J gene TRBJ2-1; 10 bases are a match to TRBD2. The CDR3 contains 14 residues. The germline gives CDR1 SGHRS, CDR2 YFSETQ. Trimming at V came to 4 bases and at J to 8 bases, leaving 6 bases not matched to a gene. DNA for the CDR3: TGCGCCAGCAGCCAGTCCGGGACTAGCGATGAGCAGTTCTTC. Protein product: CASSQSGTSDEQFF.

The genes are TRBV30 and TRBJ2-7, with D possibly being TRBD2 (6 bases). Germline assignment: CDR1 GTSNPN and CDR2 SVGIG (reference sequence). The CDR3 contains 15 residues. Deletions cut 3 bases from V and 3 bases from J, with 18 bases between. The CDR3: CAWREVSSVNYEQYF. The CDR3 coding sequence is TGTGCCTGGAGAGAGGTCTCTAGCGTTAACTACGAGCAGTACTTC.

This clonotype was detected once. CDR3 loop: CASSLSPGGTDTQYF. The CDR3 coding sequence is TGTGCCAGCAGCTTATCACCGGGGGGAACAGATACGCAGTATTTT. This chain connects TRBV11-2 to TRBJ2-3; 7 nucleotides align to TRBD2. Unmatched junction bases numbered 5, after V lost 2 bases and J lost 3 bases. The CDR3 covers 15 residues. In germline, CDR1 is SGHAT, CDR2 FQNNGV.

This clonotype showed up just a few times. The gene calls are TRBV27 and TRBJ2-3; the D is unclear. CDR3 length equals 12 residues. Deletions cut 3 bases from V and 6 bases from J, with 7 bases between. Per the germline V gene, CDR1 is MNHEY and CDR2 is SMNVEV (reference sequence). CDR3 residues: CASSFGLDTQYF. CDR3 DNA: TGTGCCAGCAGTTTCGGGCTGGATACGCAGTATTTT.

This clonotype was seen more than once but under ten times. The gene calls are TRBV6-2 or TRBV6-3 and TRBJ2-2; the D gene is possibly TRBD2 (6 bases). The germline V and J ends were trimmed by 10 bases and 5 bases, with 11 bases remaining between them. Per the germline V gene, CDR1 is MNHEY and CDR2 is SVGEGT. The length of the CDR3 is 12 residues. CDR3 protein: CATTRGTGELFF. The CDR3 nucleotides are TGTGCCACCACTCGGGGGACCGGGGAGCTGTTTTTT.

This sequence joins TRBV5-5 and TRBJ2-7; D may match TRBD1 or TRBD2 (5 bases each). Looked up from germline, CDR1 is SGHKS and CDR2 is YYEKEE (reference sequence). This CDR3 is 14 amino acids long. Deletions cut 6 bases from V and 4 bases from J, with 17 bases between. The CDR3 sequence is CASTKSQEEYEQYF. CDR3 bases: TGTGCCAGCACCAAGTCACAGGAGGAATACGAGCAGTACTTC.

This clonotype appeared a single time. The chain links TRBV27 to TRBJ2-7, with 7 nucleotides matching TRBD1. V shed 3 bases and J 4 bases; nucleotides not matched to a gene: 12. There are 16 residues in the CDR3. CDR1 is MNHEY and CDR2 is SMNVEV in the germline V gene (reference sequence). The CDR3 coding sequence is TGTGCCAGCAGTTTGTTTGGGACAGATAACTATTACGAGCAGTACTTC. Translated: CASSLFGTDNYYEQYF.

This clonotype was counted a single time. The V and J genes are TRBV5-6 and TRBJ2-1; maybe TRBD2 (6 bases). V was shortened by 4 bases and J by 4 bases, with 15 bases between the two germline ends. CDR3 size: 15 residues. The germline V gene encodes CDR1 SGHDT and CDR2 YYEEEE. This chain's CDR3 is CASSPDGRPYNEQFF. The CDR3 region has the DNA TGTGCCAGCAGCCCGGACGGGAGACCTTACAATGAGCAGTTCTTC.

This sequence joins TRBV28 and TRBJ1-1; TRBD1 aligns across 8 bases. Trimming at V came to 5 bases and at J to 4 bases, leaving 9 bases not matched to a gene. Germline CDR1 reads MDHEN; CDR2 reads SYDVKM. This CDR3 contains 15 residues. CDR3 nucleotides: TGTGCCAGCAGTGATAGGACAGGGAGGGGCACTGAAGCTTTCTTT. This codes for CASSDRTGRGTEAFF.

The V gene is TRBV20-1, the J gene TRBJ2-7, with D possibly matching TRBD1 (5 bases). The CDR3 has 12 amino acids. Germline V gene data show CDR1 as DFQATT and CDR2 as SNEGSKA (reference sequence). Trimming cost V 8 bases and J 4 bases, with 15 bases left between them. The CDR3 spells CSTEPQGYEQYF. The CDR3 DNA reads as TGCAGTACTGAACCCCAGGGATACGAGCAGTACTTC.